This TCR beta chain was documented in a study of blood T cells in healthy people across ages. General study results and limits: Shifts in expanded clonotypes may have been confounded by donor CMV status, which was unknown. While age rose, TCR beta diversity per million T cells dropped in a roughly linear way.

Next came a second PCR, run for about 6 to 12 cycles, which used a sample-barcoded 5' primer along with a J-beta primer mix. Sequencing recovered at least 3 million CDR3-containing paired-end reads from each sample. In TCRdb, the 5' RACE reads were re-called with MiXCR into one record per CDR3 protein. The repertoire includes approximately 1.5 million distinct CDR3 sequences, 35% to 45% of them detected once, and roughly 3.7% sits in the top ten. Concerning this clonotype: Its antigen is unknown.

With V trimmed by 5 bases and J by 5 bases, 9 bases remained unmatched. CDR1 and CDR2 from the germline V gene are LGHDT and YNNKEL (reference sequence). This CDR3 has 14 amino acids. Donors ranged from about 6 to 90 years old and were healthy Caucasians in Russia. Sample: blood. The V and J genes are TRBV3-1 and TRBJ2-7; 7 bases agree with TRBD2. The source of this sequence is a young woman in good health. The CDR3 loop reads CASSYRAGPDEQYF. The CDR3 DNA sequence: TGTGCCAGCAGCTACCGAGCGGGGCCCGACGAGCAGTACTTC.